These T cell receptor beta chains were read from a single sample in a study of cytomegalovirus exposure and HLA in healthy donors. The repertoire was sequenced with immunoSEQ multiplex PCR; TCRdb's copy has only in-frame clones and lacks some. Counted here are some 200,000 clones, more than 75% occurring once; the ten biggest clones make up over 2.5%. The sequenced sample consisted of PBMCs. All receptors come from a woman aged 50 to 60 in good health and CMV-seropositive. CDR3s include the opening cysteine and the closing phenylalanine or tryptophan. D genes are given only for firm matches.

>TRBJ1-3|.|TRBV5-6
TGTGCCAGCAGCTTGCAGGGTAGGAATGGAAACACCATATATTTT
CASSLQGRNGNTIYF
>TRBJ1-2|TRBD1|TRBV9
TGTGCCAGCAGCTCTGGGACAGCCCCCGAGGGGAAGGGCTACACCTTC
CASSSGTAPEGKGYTF
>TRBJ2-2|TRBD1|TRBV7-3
TGTGCCAGCAGTTTACGAGACAGGGGGGCCGGGGAGCTGTTTTTT
CASSLRDRGAGELFF
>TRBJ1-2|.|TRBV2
TGTGCCAGCAGCCCACAGGATTACTATGGCTACACCTTC
CASSPQDYYGYTF
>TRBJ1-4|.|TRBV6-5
TGTGCCAGCAGTAGGAGGGACGAAAAACTGTTTTTT
CASSRRDEKLFF
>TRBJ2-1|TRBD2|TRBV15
TGTGCCACCAGCAGAACCGCCGGGCTAGCGGGTGCAACCTCCTACAATGAGCAGTTCTTC
CATSRTAGLAGATSYNEQFF
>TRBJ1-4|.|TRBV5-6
TGTGCCAGCAGCTTACGGGGGGTTCGAAAACTGTTTTTT
CASSLRGVRKLFF
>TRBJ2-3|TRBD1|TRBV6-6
TGTGCCAGCAGTTACTCTGGACAGGGGGCTGCAGATACGCAGTATTTT
CASSYSGQGAADTQYF
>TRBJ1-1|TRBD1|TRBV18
TGTGCCAGCTCACCCCCACAGGGGACTGAAGCTTTCTTT
CASSPPQGTEAFF
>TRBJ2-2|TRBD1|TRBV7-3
TGTGCCAGCAGCTTCTCCGACAGGGGTGGGGAGCTGTTTTTT
CASSFSDRGGELFF
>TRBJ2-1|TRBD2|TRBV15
TGTGCCACCAGCAGAGATACTAGCGGGGGGGACAATGAGCAGTTCTTC
CATSRDTSGGDNEQFF
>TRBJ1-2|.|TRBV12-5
TGTGCTAGTGACCAGACAGGCCATGGCTACACCTTC
CASDQTGHGYTF
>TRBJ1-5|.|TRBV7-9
TGTTCCAGCAGCTTAGCCAGTTTCAATCAGCCCCAGCATTTT
CSSSLASFNQPQHF
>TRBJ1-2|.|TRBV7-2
TGTGCCAGCAGCTTAGCGCGGGAGGGGTCAGACTATGGCTACACCTTC
CASSLAREGSDYGYTF
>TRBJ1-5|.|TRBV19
TGTGCCAGTAGTATCAACAGACCTAGCCTAAATCAGCCCCAGCATTTT
CASSINRPSLNQPQHF
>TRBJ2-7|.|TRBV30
TGTGCCTGGAGTAGGGGGTCCTACGAGCAGTACTTC
CAWSRGSYEQYF
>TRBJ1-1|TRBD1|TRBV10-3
TGTGCCATCAGGGGTGGGGGACAGGGAACTGAAGCTTTCTTT
CAIRGGGQGTEAFF